This paragraph reports one TCR beta chain. These data originate in a study of blood T cell repertoires in COVID-19. The V gene end was trimmed by 1 base and the J gene end by 2 bases; junction bases not matched to a gene: 6. This CDR3 spans 16 amino acids. Germline CDR1 SGHTA, CDR2 FQGNSA. Repertoires were generated with immunoSEQ multiplex PCR, while TCRdb's copy carries only in-frame clones and drops some. Here the sample spans approximately 500,000 clones, roughly 89% being singletons. The clonotype comes from a man in his late teens or twenties with COVID-19, enrolled during active disease. The sequencing input was peripheral blood. The rearrangement links TRBV7-2 to TRBJ2-5; TRBD2 matches 8 bases. The CDR3 spells CASSLVAGGPQETQYF. CDR3 sequence (DNA): TGTGCCAGCAGCTTAGTTGCGGGAGGCCCTCAAGAGACCCAGTACTTC.